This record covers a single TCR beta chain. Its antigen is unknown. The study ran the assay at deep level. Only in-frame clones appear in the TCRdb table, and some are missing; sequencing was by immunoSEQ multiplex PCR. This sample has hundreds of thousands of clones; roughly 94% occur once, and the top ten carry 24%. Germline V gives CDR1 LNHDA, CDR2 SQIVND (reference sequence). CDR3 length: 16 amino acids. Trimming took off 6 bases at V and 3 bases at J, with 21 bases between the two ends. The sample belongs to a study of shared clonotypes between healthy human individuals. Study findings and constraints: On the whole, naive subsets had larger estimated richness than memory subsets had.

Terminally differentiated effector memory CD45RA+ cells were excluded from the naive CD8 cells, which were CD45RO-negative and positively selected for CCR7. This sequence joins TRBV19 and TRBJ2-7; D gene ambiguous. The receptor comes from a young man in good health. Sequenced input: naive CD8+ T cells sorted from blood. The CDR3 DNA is TGTGCCAGTAGCCCTGGATTCAACCTCCCCGGCTACGAGCAGTACTTC. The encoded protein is CASSPGFNLPGYEQYF. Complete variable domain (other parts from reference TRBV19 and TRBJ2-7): DGGITQSPKYLFRKEGQNVTLSCEQNLNHDAMYWYRQDPGQGLRLIYYSQIVNDFQKGDIAEGYSVSREKKESFPLTVTSAQKNPTAFYLCASSPGFNLPGYEQYFGPGTRLTVT.